This T cell receptor (beta chain) was recovered during a study of regulatory T cells in long-lasting Graves disease. Study observations and caveats: There were preferences for TRBV28, TRBJ1-2 and TRBJ2-5 in persistent disease.

The V end lost 4 bases, the J end lost 1 base, and 11 bases lay between the germline ends. The germline V gene has CDR1 SNHLY and CDR2 FYNNEI. The CDR3 covers 15 residues. Only a few counts were recorded for this clonotype. The antigen remains unidentified. This sample's time point: newly diagnosed GD, antithyroid drugs for less than 3 months. Following extraction of RNA from PBMCs, that RNA was used to make the TCR library. Investigators prepared the TCR beta libraries by applying iRepertoire HTBI primers and Arm-PCR of CDR3 regions. TCRdb reprocessed the multiplex PCR reads with MiXCR, giving one entry per CDR3 protein. This sample has hundreds of thousands of distinct CDR3 sequences, with 15% to 20% found just once. The same sample was also studied in work on T cells in Graves' hyperthyroidism and ophthalmopathy.

The chain recombines TRBV2 with TRBJ1-5; D remains ambiguous. This clonotype was sampled from a woman aged 25 to 39 with Graves disease. The specimen comprised peripheral blood mononuclear cells (PBMCs), sampled at new diagnosis, from a patient treated with antithyroid drugs. Written as DNA, the CDR3 is TGTGCCAGCAGTGCCACAGTCCTAAGCAATCAGCCCCAGCATTTT. Protein product: CASSATVLSNQPQHF.